This paragraph covers one T cell receptor (beta chain) sequence. Germline values: CDR1 LNHNV, CDR2 YYDKDF (reference sequence). V was trimmed by 0 bases and J by 6 bases, leaving 13 bases between them. The CDR3 has 15 amino acids. This entry belongs to a study of blood T cell repertoires in COVID-19. As for the study in general: The study drew acute and convalescent COVID-19 samples from the United States, Italy and Spain. Sources were T cells, B-cell-depleted T cells, or PBMCs; the material itself was cDNA or gDNA.

As originally analysed: The authors estimated nucleated cell counts from reference gene primer amplification. The table came from immunoSEQ multiplex PCR; TCRdb's copy has only in-frame clones and leaves some out. That table is the source of V, J and clone size, and D and trimming were worked out from the DNA. The table records under 200,000 clones, around four fifths of them present only once. The receptor comes from a man aged 65 to 85 with active or convalescent COVID-19. The chain carries TRBV15 and TRBJ2-3; D may be TRBD1 (6 bases). Specimen: peripheral blood. The CDR3 region is CATSRDRGSEDTQYF. The CDR3 DNA follows: TGTGCCACCAGCAGAGACAGGGGTAGTGAGGATACGCAGTATTTT.